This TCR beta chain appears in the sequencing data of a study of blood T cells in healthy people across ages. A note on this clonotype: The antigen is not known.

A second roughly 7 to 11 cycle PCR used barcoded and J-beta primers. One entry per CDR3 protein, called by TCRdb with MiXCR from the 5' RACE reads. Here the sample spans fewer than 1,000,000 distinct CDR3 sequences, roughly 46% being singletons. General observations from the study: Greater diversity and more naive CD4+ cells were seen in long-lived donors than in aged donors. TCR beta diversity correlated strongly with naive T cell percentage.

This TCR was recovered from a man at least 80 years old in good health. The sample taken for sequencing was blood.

CDR3 protein: CASSPEGTQYF. DNA for the CDR3: TGTGCCAGCAGCCCAGAGGGGACCCAGTACTTC. The rearrangement links TRBV7-2 to TRBJ2-5, with TRBD2 as a possible D gene (5 bases). CDR1 is SGHTA and CDR2 is FQGNSA in the germline V gene. CDR3 length: 11 residues. Trimming shortened V by 5 bases and J by 7 bases, and 8 bases separated the two germline ends.